These 25 T cell receptor beta chains came from one sample sequenced in a study of cytomegalovirus exposure and HLA in healthy donors (dated by TCRdb to about 2017). Library creation used the immunoSEQ multiplex PCR assay. For the multiplex PCR, a mixture combining 60 forward primers for TCR Vbeta segments and 13 reverse primers for TCR Jbeta segments was used. The immuneACCESS repertoire file appears here via TCRdb, limited to in-frame rearrangements. These files lack a portion of the clones; in checked studies, under half of the deficit traces to unresolved V genes, and the cause of the others is not known. The sample records fewer than 200,000 clones, about 80% of which are singletons. Of the sample, 0.69% is held by the ten largest clones. The source material was PBMCs. The receptors here all came from a woman in her thirties or forties in good health and CMV-seronegative.

The CDR3 region is CASSVDSGESSYEQYF. CDR3 in DNA: TGTGCCAGCAGCGTAGATAGTGGAGAGAGCTCCTACGAGCAGTACTTC. This chain joins TRBV9 and TRBJ2-5; no definite D call. Near its end, the DNA agrees better with TRBJ2-7, so the J call may be wrong. The CDR3 contains 16 residues. Germline CDR1 reads SGDLS; CDR2 reads YYNGEE.

This clone was detected once. The genes are TRBV9 and TRBJ2-2, with TRBD2 matching over 12 bases. From germline, CDR1 is SGDLS and CDR2 YYNGEE. This CDR3 has 15 amino acids. The V and J ends lost 3 bases and 6 bases, in that order; junction bases with no gene match: 3. Written as DNA, the CDR3 is TGTGCCAGCAGCGAGTCTAGCGGGGGGGCCGGGGAGCTGTTTTTT. This gives the protein CASSESSGGAGELFF.

The chain couples TRBV28 to TRBJ2-7; no clear D. V dropped 5 bases and J dropped 3 bases, with 14 bases sitting between them. Germline V lookup: CDR1 MDHEN, CDR2 SYDVKM. This CDR3 is 14 amino acids long. The CDR3 reads CASSVTPPRYEQYF. The CDR3 coding sequence is TGTGCCAGCAGTGTGACTCCCCCTCGCTACGAGCAGTACTTC.

Comment on this clone: The junction does not match germline at one end; this may be a read error. The chain recombines TRBV6-6 with TRBJ1-2; tentatively, D is TRBD1 (5 bases). This CDR3 has 13 amino acids. CDR1 MNHNY and CDR2 SVGAGI come from the germline V gene (reference sequence). CDR3 region: CASSRGTNYGYTF. DNA of the CDR3: TGTGCCAGCAGCCGGGGGACTAATTATGGCTACACCTTC.

This chain connects TRBV15 to TRBJ2-2, with 8 bases aligning to TRBD2. The CDR3 consists of 14 residues. The germline CDR1 and CDR2 sequences are LNHNV and YYDKDF (reference sequence). V lost 8 bases and J lost 6; bases outside the gene matches: 8. This chain's CDR3 is CATFGRGYAGELFF. In DNA form, the CDR3 reads TGTGCCACCTTCGGGAGGGGATACGCCGGGGAGCTGTTTTTT.

The chain is built from TRBV19 and TRBJ2-3, with a weak D call TRBD1 (5 bases). The ends were cut back, 5 bases at V and 2 bases at J, with 11 bases in the middle. From germline, CDR1 is LNHDA and CDR2 SQIVND (reference sequence). The CDR3 spans 14 residues. CDR3 coding DNA: TGTGCCAGTAGTGAGTACAGGCCCACAGATACGCAGTATTTT. Protein product: CASSEYRPTDTQYF.

This clone was counted only a few times. The V call is TRBV6-6, the J call TRBJ2-1; TRBD1 aligns across 9 bases. The V gene end was trimmed by 4 bases and the J gene end by 9 bases; junction bases not matched to a gene: 4. Germline V gene sequence: CDR1 MNHNY, CDR2 SVGAGI (reference sequence). CDR3 length: 13 residues. The CDR3 DNA reads as TGTGCCAGCAGTTCGGACAGGGGTGGTGAGCAGTTCTTC. Translation gives CASSSDRGGEQFF.

The chain is built from TRBV7-2 and TRBJ2-7; D might be TRBD1 (6 bases). From germline, CDR1 is SGHTA and CDR2 FQGNSA. The CDR3 length is 14 residues. Trimming took off 4 bases at V and 2 bases at J, with 12 bases between the two ends. CDR3 residues: CASSWDTATYEQYF. The CDR3 DNA reads TGTGCCAGCAGCTGGGACACGGCTACCTACGAGCAGTACTTC.

This chain uses TRBV19 with TRBJ1-5, with no clear D. Germline CDR1 LNHDA, CDR2 SQIVND (reference sequence). Between the trimmed V and J ends, which lost 1 base and 1 base, there was a span of 11 bases. The CDR3 runs to 16 residues. The CDR3 DNA is TGTGCCAGTAGTATAGGGGAGGGTCGGAGCAATCAGCCCCAGCATTTT. It translates to CASSIGEGRSNQPQHF.

This chain links TRBV6-1 with TRBJ1-5, with D possibly matching TRBD1 (5 bases). The CDR3 is made up of 15 amino acids. Germline loops: CDR1 MNHNS, CDR2 SASEGT. The V end lost 0 bases, the J end lost 7 bases, and 13 bases lay between the germline ends. The CDR3 loop reads CASSEAQGAHQPQHF. The DNA of the CDR3 is TGTGCCAGCAGTGAAGCGCAAGGGGCTCACCAGCCCCAGCATTTT.

The chain is built from TRBV28 and TRBJ2-2; the D gene is possibly TRBD2 (6 bases). V lost 3 bases and J 7 bases, leaving 15 bases between the germline ends. This CDR3 is built from 15 residues. The germline gives CDR1 MDHEN, CDR2 SYDVKM. The CDR3 bases are TGTGCCAGCAGTTTCAAGTGGAGGGGAGTCGGGGAGCTGTTTTTT. This sequence encodes CASSFKWRGVGELFF.

J is TRBJ1-4 and V is TRBV11-2; 7 nucleotides line up with TRBD1. With 0 bases clipped from V and 5 bases from J, the junction kept 3 bases outside the gene matches. This CDR3 comprises 15 residues. Germline lookup yields CDR1 SGHAT and CDR2 FQNNGV. The CDR3 coding sequence is TGTGCCAGCAGCTTAGACGGGACAGAAAATGAAAAACTGTTTTTT. Its translation is CASSLDGTENEKLFF.

V and J are TRBV19 and TRBJ1-3; D gene ambiguous. Germline-derived CDR1 and CDR2 are LNHDA and SQIVND (reference sequence). The CDR3 has 14 amino acids. Between the trimmed V and J ends, which lost 6 bases and 0 bases, there was a span of 9 bases. As DNA, the CDR3 is TGTGCCAGTAGACGTCCGGGCTCTGGAAACACCATATATTTT. Translated, it gives CASRRPGSGNTIYF.

Remarks on this clone: Other DNA sequences within the sample encode an identical CDR3. The chain couples TRBV7-9 to TRBJ2-7; D possibly corresponds to TRBD2 (5 bases). CDR3 length: 14 residues. Germline V gene data show CDR1 as SEHNR and CDR2 as FQNEAQ (reference sequence). V dropped 5 bases and J dropped 3 bases, with 14 bases sitting between them. CDR3 coding DNA: TGTGCCAGCAGCCCCCCGGGGAGAGGCTACGAGCAGTACTTC. It is translated as CASSPPGRGYEQYF.

CDR3: CASSRAGGPKETQYF. The CDR3 DNA reads TGTGCCAGCAGCCGAGCGGGGGGGCCTAAAGAGACCCAGTACTTC. The chain recombines TRBV5-4 with TRBJ2-5, with 10 positions matching TRBD2. The V and J ends lost 4 bases and 3 bases, in that order; junction bases with no gene match: 6. The CDR3 runs to 15 residues. Germline V gene sequence: CDR1 SGHNT, CDR2 YYREEE (reference sequence).

The CDR3 here is CASSWGLAGGPGTDTQYF. The CDR3 region has the DNA TGCGCCAGCAGCTGGGGACTAGCGGGGGGGCCTGGCACAGATACGCAGTATTTT. V usage is TRBV5-1 and J usage is TRBJ2-3; 16 bases align to TRBD2. V gave up 3 bases and J gave up 1 base; unmatched junction bases: 5. The V gene's germline CDR1 is SGHRS and CDR2 YFSETQ. The CDR3 runs 18 residues.

Worth noting for this clone: The same CDR3 can be traced to other DNA sequences in this sample. The chain uses TRBV27 and TRBJ1-3; no clear D. CDR1 is MNHEY and CDR2 is SMNVEV in the germline V gene (reference sequence). The CDR3 length is 16 residues. Between the trimmed V and J ends, which lost 3 bases and 0 bases, there was a span of 12 bases. CDR3: CASSFSARLSGNTIYF. The CDR3, as DNA: TGTGCCAGCAGTTTCAGTGCCCGCCTCTCTGGAAACACCATATATTTT.

V usage is TRBV12-5 and J usage is TRBJ2-5, with 8 bases matching TRBD2. The J call could be wrong; TRBJ2-7 is a better fit for the DNA end. The CDR3 runs to 14 residues. Germline loops: CDR1 LGHNT, CDR2 FRNRAP. The chain's CDR3 is CASGGIAGSYEQYF. The CDR3 nucleotides are TGTGCTAGTGGGGGGATAGCGGGGTCCTACGAGCAGTACTTC.

The chain recombines TRBV28 with TRBJ2-1; TRBD2 matches at 10 bases. Germline trimming cut 4 bases from V and 7 bases from J; bases unmatched to any gene: 10. Germline V gene data show CDR1 as MDHEN and CDR2 as SYDVKM. The CDR3 consists of 16 residues. DNA of the CDR3: TGTGCCAGCAGTTCCTTACTAGCGGGGTCTTGGAATGAGCAGTTCTTC. Translated, it gives CASSSLLAGSWNEQFF.

The chain couples TRBV6-1 to TRBJ2-2; TRBD1 matches 7 bases. V shed 2 bases, J shed 7 bases, and the junction held 7 bases outside the gene matches. The CDR3 spans 15 residues. CDR1 is MNHNS, CDR2 SASEGT, per germline. CDR3 sequence: CASSEIQGMGGELFF. The CDR3 bases are TGTGCCAGCAGTGAAATACAGGGGATGGGCGGGGAGCTGTTTTTT.

This clone was seen just once. This chain uses TRBV9 with TRBJ1-2, with 9 bases lining up with TRBD1. The CDR3 extends over 14 amino acids. CDR1 and CDR2 from the germline V gene are SGDLS and YYNGEE. The V segment lost 0 bases and the J segment 6 bases; nucleotides outside the gene matches: 3. The CDR3 nucleotides read TGTGCCAGCAGCGTAGGTGACAGGGGGGATGGCTACACCTTC. Protein product: CASSVGDRGDGYTF.

The V gene is TRBV5-5, the J gene TRBJ1-1; 8 bases align to TRBD1. J was trimmed by 4 bases and V by 4 bases; bases with no gene match: 6. The CDR3 runs 14 residues. Germline lookup yields CDR1 SGHKS and CDR2 YYEKEE (reference sequence). CDR3 sequence reads: CASSVGQGRTEAFF. CDR3 DNA sequence: TGTGCCAGCAGCGTAGGACAGGGACGCACTGAAGCTTTCTTT.

The chain links TRBV18 to TRBJ1-1, with TRBD1 as a possible D gene (6 bases). V lost 3 bases, J lost 0 bases, and 14 bases lay in between. CDR3 size: 16 residues. Germline V CDR1 and CDR2: KGHSH, LQKENI. CDR3 coding DNA: TGTGCCAGCTCACCCTCGGCAGGGGCCCTGAACACTGAAGCTTTCTTT. Translation gives CASSPSAGALNTEAFF.

In this sample, this clone turned up a few times. The chain joins TRBV2 to TRBJ2-2, with a tentative D call TRBD2 (6 bases). Germline CDR1 SNHLY, CDR2 FYNNEI. V was pared by 5 bases and J by 0 bases, with 10 bases between. This CDR3 has 15 residues. The CDR3 sequence: CASSYVAANTGELFF. The CDR3 DNA reads TGTGCCAGCAGTTACGTAGCGGCGAACACCGGGGAGCTGTTTTTT.

This chain joins TRBV15 and TRBJ2-7, with 7 bases fitting TRBD2. Looked up from germline, CDR1 is LNHNV and CDR2 is YYDKDF (reference sequence). CDR3 length equals 17 residues. J gave up 3 bases and V 4 bases, and 15 bases lay outside the gene matches. This CDR3 is CATSTVAGMREIYEQYF. CDR3 sequence (DNA): TGTGCCACCAGCACCGTAGCAGGCATGCGGGAGATCTACGAGCAGTACTTC.